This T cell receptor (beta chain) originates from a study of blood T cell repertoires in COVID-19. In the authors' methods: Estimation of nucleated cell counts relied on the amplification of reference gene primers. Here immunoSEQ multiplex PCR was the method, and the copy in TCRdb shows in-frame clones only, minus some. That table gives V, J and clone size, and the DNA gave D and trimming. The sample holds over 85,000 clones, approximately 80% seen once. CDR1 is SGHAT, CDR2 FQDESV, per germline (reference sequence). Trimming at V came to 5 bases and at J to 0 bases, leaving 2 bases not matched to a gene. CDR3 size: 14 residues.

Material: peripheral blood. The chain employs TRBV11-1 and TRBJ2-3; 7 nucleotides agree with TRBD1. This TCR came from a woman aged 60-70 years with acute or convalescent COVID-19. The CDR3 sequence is CASSEGASTDTQYF. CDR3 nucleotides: TGTGCCAGCAGCGAGGGGGCGAGCACAGATACGCAGTATTTT.